A single sample gave rise to the 25 T cell receptor beta chains below, sequenced in a study of blood T cells in healthy people across ages. Using a J-beta primer mix together with a sample-barcoded 5' primer, a second PCR was run for about 7 to 12 cycles. Via MiXCR, TCRdb re-called the 5' RACE reads, giving one row per CDR3 protein. The profile shows under 2,000,000 distinct CDR3 sequences, just under 50% of them singletons. The specimen sequenced was blood. The receptors shown here come from a woman aged 35 to 49 in good health.

The chain employs TRBV12-3 or TRBV12-4 and TRBJ2-5; D may be TRBD1 (6 bases). The length of the CDR3 is 13 residues. V dropped 3 bases and J dropped 11 bases, with 16 bases sitting between them. In DNA form, the CDR3 reads TGTGCCAGCAGTTTGGGGACATCCTACGGGCAGTACTTC. Translating gives CASSLGTSYGQYF.

This chain links TRBV4-2 with TRBJ1-2, with D hard to call. V shed 0 bases and J shed 6 bases, with 8 bases lying between them. Germline V CDR1 and CDR2: LGHNA, YNFKEQ. CDR3 length equals 13 residues. CDR3 residues: CASSQESVDGYTF. CDR3 nucleotides: TGTGCCAGCAGCCAAGAGTCCGTGGATGGCTACACCTTC.

V usage is TRBV9 and J usage is TRBJ2-5; TRBD2 matches at 13 bases. J gave up 2 bases and V 1 base, and 8 bases lay outside the gene matches. The CDR3 is 18 residues long. CDR1 and CDR2 (germline): SGDLS, YYNGEE. Here the CDR3 DNA reads TGTGCCAGCAGCGTAAGGCCAGGACTAGCGGGGGAACAAGAGACCCAGTACTTC. As protein: CASSVRPGLAGEQETQYF.

This clonotype was seen a few times. The chain carries TRBV6-1 and TRBJ2-7; tentative D call: TRBD1 (7 bases). This CDR3 comprises 16 residues. The V end was cut by 4 bases, the J end by 0 bases, with 16 bases between. The germline V gene encodes CDR1 MNHNS and CDR2 SASEGT. The CDR3 region has the DNA TGTGCCAGCAGTGGTAGTCGGGGGACAGTCTCCTACGAGCAGTACTTC. The encoded protein is CASSGSRGTVSYEQYF.

The chain uses TRBV7-2 and TRBJ1-1; D is ambiguous. The CDR3 contains 15 residues. Deletions cut 2 bases from V and 4 bases from J, with 14 bases between. CDR1 is SGHTA, CDR2 FQGNSA, per germline. The CDR3 sequence is CASSLTATYVTEAFF. CDR3 DNA sequence: TGTGCCAGCAGCTTAACAGCGACTTATGTCACTGAAGCTTTCTTT.

The rearrangement joins TRBV6-6 to TRBJ1-1; D perhaps matches TRBD1 (5 bases). V lost 4 bases and J lost 6, with 12 bases in between. This CDR3 contains 13 residues. Germline values: CDR1 MNHNY, CDR2 SVGAGI (reference sequence). DNA for the CDR3: TGTGCCAGCAGTTTCGAGGGGCCTCCTGAAGCTTTCTTT. Protein product: CASSFEGPPEAFF.

Only a few counts were recorded for this clonotype. The rearrangement uses TRBV7-9 and TRBJ1-6; D unresolved. The CDR3 runs 14 residues. Looked up from germline, CDR1 is SEHNR and CDR2 is FQNEAQ (reference sequence). V was clipped by 8 bases and J by 0 bases, with 8 bases between them. This CDR3 reads CASLPSSYNSPLHF. DNA for the CDR3: TGTGCCAGCTTGCCGAGCTCCTATAATTCACCCCTCCACTTT.

The V and J genes are TRBV20-1 and TRBJ2-5; 7 bases fit TRBD1. The CDR3 is 14 residues long. The J segment lost 1 base and the V segment lost 4 bases, leaving 6 bases of the junction unmatched. Per germline, CDR1 DFQATT and CDR2 SNEGSKA (reference sequence). In nucleotides, the CDR3 is TGCAGTGCTAAAATCGGGACAGCCCAAGAGACCCAGTACTTC. Protein: CSAKIGTAQETQYF.

CDR3 residues: CAISDEGNYEQYF. The CDR3 region has the DNA TGTGCCATCAGTGATGAGGGGAACTACGAGCAGTACTTC. The chain uses TRBV10-3 and TRBJ2-5; tentatively, D is TRBD1 or TRBD2 (5 bases each). The last part of the DNA fits TRBJ2-7 better; the J call may be wrong. CDR1 is ENHRY and CDR2 is SYGVKD in the germline V gene. The CDR3 has 13 residues.

This rearrangement joins TRBV6-1 to TRBJ1-2, with a possible D match to TRBD1 (6 bases). The germline CDR1 and CDR2 sequences are MNHNS and SASEGT. The CDR3 totals 17 residues. Trimming removed 6 bases from V and 4 bases from J, with 24 bases in between. CDR3 in DNA: TGTGCCAGCAGCCAAGTAGATACCAAACAGGGTGCCTATGGCTACACCTTC. Translating gives CASSQVDTKQGAYGYTF.

This chain joins TRBV7-9 and TRBJ2-5; 8 bases align to TRBD1. The CDR3 has 15 amino acids. V lost 1 base, J lost 6 bases, and 7 bases stayed unmatched. The germline V gene has CDR1 SEHNR and CDR2 FQNEAQ (reference sequence). CDR3 in amino acids: CASSLEDRVEKTQYF. CDR3 nucleotides: TGTGCCAGCAGCTTAGAGGACAGGGTCGAAAAGACCCAGTACTTC.

This clonotype has just a few counts. The chain joins TRBV29-1 to TRBJ1-2; TRBD1 agrees at 10 bases. Germline loops: CDR1 SQVTM, CDR2 ANQGSEA. J gave up 5 bases and V 6 bases, and 6 bases lay outside the gene matches. The CDR3 is 13 amino acids. CDR3 amino acids: CSVAGTGEYGYTF. DNA for the CDR3: TGCAGCGTCGCCGGGACAGGGGAGTATGGCTACACCTTC.

The V gene is TRBV20-1, the J gene TRBJ2-1; D possibly corresponds to TRBD2 (5 bases). Germline V gene lookup returns CDR1 DFQATT and CDR2 SNEGSKA (reference sequence). Trimming left V 6 bases short and J 5 bases short, with 14 bases between. The CDR3 has 13 residues. CDR3 residues: CSALASWDNEQFF. Here the CDR3 DNA reads TGCAGTGCCCTAGCCAGTTGGGACAATGAGCAGTTCTTC.

This chain connects TRBV7-2 to TRBJ2-4; 13 bases map to TRBD2. With V trimmed by 4 bases and J by 6 bases, 9 bases remained unmatched. The CDR3 runs to 17 residues. Germline V gene lookup returns CDR1 SGHTA and CDR2 FQGNSA. CDR3 DNA: TGTGCCAGCAGCTCGACTAGCGGGAGGACCGGGGGAAACATTCAGTACTTC. Residues: CASSSTSGRTGGNIQYF. Full variable domain (outside the CDR3, taken from reference TRBV7-2 and TRBJ2-4): GAGVSQSPSNKVTEKGKDVELRCDPISGHTALYWYRQSLGQGLEFLIYFQGNSAPDKSGLPSDRFSAERTGGSVSTLTIQRTQQEDSAVYLCASSSTSGRTGGNIQYFGAGTRLSVL.

The chain couples TRBV12-3 or TRBV12-4 to TRBJ1-2; 8 positions match TRBD1. V lost 6 bases, J lost 2 bases, and 8 bases stayed unmatched. This CDR3 has 15 amino acids. The CDR3, as DNA: TGTGCCAGCAGGCACGGGGACAGGCCGAACTATGGCTACACCTTC. It specifies CASRHGDRPNYGYTF.

This clonotype has more than one count but fewer than ten. V usage is TRBV7-2 and J usage is TRBJ2-7, with a tentative D call TRBD1 (5 bases). The germline V gene encodes CDR1 SGHTA and CDR2 FQGNSA. V lost 5 bases to trimming and J lost 4 bases, with 12 bases between them. This CDR3 has 13 residues. This chain's CDR3 is CASSPQTGYEQYF. DNA for the CDR3: TGTGCCAGCAGCCCCCAAACAGGTTACGAGCAGTACTTC.

This clonotype was counted only a few times. This rearrangement joins TRBV7-2 to TRBJ2-5, with TRBD2 as a possible D gene (5 bases). Between the trimmed V and J ends, which lost 5 bases and 5 bases, there was a span of 15 bases. The CDR3 has 14 residues. Per germline, CDR1 SGHTA and CDR2 FQGNSA. The CDR3 protein is CASSPRARVETQYF. As DNA, the CDR3 is TGTGCCAGCAGCCCGCGCGCGAGGGTGGAGACCCAGTACTTC.

As DNA, the CDR3 is TGTGCCAGCAGTTTAAAGCTGACAGCTTGGGACTATGGCTACACCTTC. It specifies CASSLKLTAWDYGYTF. The rearrangement joins TRBV12-3 or TRBV12-4 to TRBJ1-2, with a tentative D call TRBD1 (5 bases). V was clipped by 2 bases and J by 3 bases, with 16 bases between them. This CDR3 contains 16 residues.

This clonotype was detected a few times. CDR3 in DNA: TGCAGTGCCTTAAAAGGACGGCCCACAGATACGCAGTATTTT. It is translated as CSALKGRPTDTQYF. V and J are TRBV20-1 and TRBJ2-3; no definite D call. This CDR3 region has 14 residues. V lost 6 bases and J 2 bases, leaving 15 bases between the germline ends. Germline values: CDR1 DFQATT, CDR2 SNEGSKA (reference sequence).

V and J are TRBV7-9 and TRBJ1-1; 8 positions match TRBD1. Germline V lookup: CDR1 SEHNR, CDR2 FQNEAQ (reference sequence). The CDR3 is made up of 14 amino acids. V lost 2 bases to trimming and J lost 6 bases; unmatched junction nucleotides: 5. In DNA, the CDR3 is TGTGCCAGCAGCTTACAGGGGGCATGGGCTGAAGCTTTCTTT. It codes for CASSLQGAWAEAFF.

This rearrangement joins TRBV12-3 or TRBV12-4 to TRBJ2-7; D is unresolved. This CDR3 has 12 amino acids. V gave up 5 bases and J gave up 2 bases, with 7 bases separating them. CDR3 DNA: TGTGCCAGCAGTCCACAGCCCTACGAGCAGTACTTC. This gives the protein CASSPQPYEQYF.

This clonotype has a count of ten or more. The J gene is TRBJ1-2, the V gene TRBV27; D possibly corresponds to TRBD1 (5 bases). CDR1 and CDR2 (germline): MNHEY, SMNVEV (reference sequence). V lost 2 bases and J lost 4, with 8 bases in between. This CDR3 spans 13 amino acids. CDR3 region: CASSLGASYGYTF. The CDR3 region has the DNA TGTGCCAGCAGTTTAGGGGCCTCCTATGGCTACACCTTC.

The gene calls are TRBV20-1 and TRBJ2-4, with a tentative D call TRBD1 (6 bases). From germline, CDR1 is DFQATT and CDR2 SNEGSKA (reference sequence). The CDR3 length is 14 residues. Trimming cost V 0 bases and J 5 bases, with 11 bases left between them. For the CDR3, the DNA is TGCAGTGCTAGAGATGGGGGCGGCCAAAACATTCAGTACTTC. Translated, it gives CSARDGGGQNIQYF.

This rearrangement joins TRBV11-1 to TRBJ2-3; 9 bases agree with TRBD1. This CDR3 is 14 amino acids long. After removal of 2 bases from V and 7 bases from J, the junction contained 4 bases not matched to a gene. Germline V gene lookup returns CDR1 SGHAT and CDR2 FQDESV (reference sequence). The CDR3 nucleotides are TGTGCCAGCAGCTTAAGGGGACAGGGAAATACGCAGTATTTT. This sequence encodes CASSLRGQGNTQYF.

This chain connects TRBV6-6 to TRBJ2-3; 14 nucleotides agree with TRBD2. The germline CDR1 and CDR2 sequences are MNHNY and SVGAGI (reference sequence). The CDR3 covers 16 residues. J was trimmed by 4 bases and V by 6 bases; bases with no gene match: 6. The CDR3 loop reads CASRRTSGGSPDTQYF. The CDR3 region has the DNA TGTGCCAGCAGACGGACTAGCGGGGGGAGCCCAGATACGCAGTATTTT.